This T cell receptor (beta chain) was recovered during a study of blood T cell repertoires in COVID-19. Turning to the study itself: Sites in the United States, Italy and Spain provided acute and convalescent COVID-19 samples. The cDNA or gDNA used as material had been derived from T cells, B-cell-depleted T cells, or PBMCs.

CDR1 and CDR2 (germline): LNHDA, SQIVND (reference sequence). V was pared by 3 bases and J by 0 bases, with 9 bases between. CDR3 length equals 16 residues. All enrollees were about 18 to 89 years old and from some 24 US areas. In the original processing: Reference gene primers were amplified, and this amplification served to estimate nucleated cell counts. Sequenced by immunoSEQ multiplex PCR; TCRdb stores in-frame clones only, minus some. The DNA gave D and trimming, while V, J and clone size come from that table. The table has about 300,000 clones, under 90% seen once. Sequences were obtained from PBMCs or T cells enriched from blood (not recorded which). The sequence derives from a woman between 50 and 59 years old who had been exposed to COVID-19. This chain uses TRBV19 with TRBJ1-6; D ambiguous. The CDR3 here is CASSISPSSYNSPLHF. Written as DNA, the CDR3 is TGTGCCAGTAGTATCTCACCGAGCTCCTATAATTCACCCCTCCACTTT.